These 17 T cell receptor beta chains share one sample of origin, sequenced in a study of immune evolution from preneoplasia to lung adenocarcinoma. The data were produced by immunoSEQ multiplex PCR, yet TCRdb's version contains in-frame clones alone and is incomplete. The table lists 9,500 to 10,000 clones, more than 75% of them singletons. Sequenced sample: FFPE invasive lung adenocarcinoma tissue. The receptor source for this set is a person between 70 and 80 years old with invasive lung adenocarcinoma. Some clones in this sample may be carry-over from other donors' samples.

The V gene is TRBV29-1, the J gene TRBJ1-2; possibly TRBD1 for D (6 bases). This CDR3 has 12 residues. Germline loops: CDR1 SQVTM, CDR2 ANQGSEA. The V gene lost 7 bases and the J gene lost 8 bases, with 17 bases spanning the gap. This chain's CDR3 is CSDQTGPGGYTF. The CDR3 DNA reads as TGCAGCGACCAGACAGGCCCTGGGGGCTACACCTTC.

This chain joins TRBV2 and TRBJ2-7, with D possibly TRBD1 on 6 matching bases. Trimming removed 8 bases at V and 6 bases at J, with 11 bases between. The CDR3 is 11 amino acids. Germline V CDR1 and CDR2: SNHLY, FYNNEI. CDR3 coding DNA: TGTGCCAGCTCAACAGGGCTCGAGCAGTACTTC. Its protein product is CASSTGLEQYF.

This clone was counted once. The chain employs TRBV10-3 and TRBJ1-4; D is possibly TRBD1 (6 bases). Germline V gene data show CDR1 as ENHRY and CDR2 as SYGVKD. The CDR3 is made up of 14 amino acids. V was shortened by 4 bases and J by 8 bases, with 14 bases between the two germline ends. The CDR3 protein is CAISAQGGGEKLFF. The DNA for the CDR3 is TGTGCCATCAGTGCACAGGGTGGAGGAGAAAAACTGTTTTTT.

The V call is TRBV6-5, the J call TRBJ1-5; 10 nucleotides align to TRBD1. This CDR3 comprises 13 residues. Unmatched junction bases numbered 2, after V lost 6 bases and J lost 6 bases. The germline V gene encodes CDR1 MNHEY and CDR2 SVGAGI. The CDR3 nucleotides are TGTGCCAGCAGGGACAGGGGGAGTCAGCCCCAGCATTTT. Translating it yields CASRDRGSQPQHF.

V and J are TRBV11-2 and TRBJ1-2, with TRBD1 matching 8 bases. This CDR3 is 14 amino acids long. J gave up 7 bases and V 5 bases, and 9 bases lay outside the gene matches. Germline CDR1 SGHAT, CDR2 FQNNGV. The CDR3 spells CASSPSGQGSGYTF. CDR3 bases: TGTGCCAGCAGCCCCTCCGGACAGGGCTCTGGCTACACCTTC.

V and J are TRBV7-9 and TRBJ2-7, with D tentatively TRBD2 (6 bases). The CDR3 has 14 amino acids. Germline V gene data show CDR1 as SEHNR and CDR2 as FQNEAQ (reference sequence). The V end lost 2 bases, the J end lost 0 bases, and 8 bases lay between the germline ends. CDR3 region: CASSLMTSSYEQYF. CDR3 DNA sequence: TGTGCCAGCAGCTTAATGACTAGCTCCTACGAGCAGTACTTC.

This chain links TRBV19 with TRBJ1-2; 12 positions agree with TRBD1. After removal of 2 bases from V and 5 bases from J, the junction contained 6 bases not matched to a gene. The CDR3 is made up of 16 amino acids. The V gene's germline CDR1 is LNHDA and CDR2 SQIVND (reference sequence). CDR3 DNA sequence: TGTGCCAGTAGTATATATGGGACAGGGGGCATGTATGGCTACACCTTC. This encodes CASSIYGTGGMYGYTF.

The chain carries TRBV5-6 and TRBJ2-7; TRBD1 aligns across 9 bases. The CDR3 loop spans 14 amino acids. Germline V gene lookup returns CDR1 SGHDT and CDR2 YYEEEE. Trimming cost V 0 bases and J 2 bases; bases outside gene matches: 0. Here the CDR3 reads CASSLGQGAYEQYF. The CDR3 region has the DNA TGTGCCAGCAGCTTGGGACAGGGGGCCTACGAGCAGTACTTC.

CDR3 sequence (DNA): TGCGCCAGCAGCGATTACACGAGCTCCTACGAGCAGTACTTC. Protein: CASSDYTSSYEQYF. V gene TRBV5-1 combines with J gene TRBJ2-7; D gene ambiguous. V was cut by 4 bases and J by 0 bases, with 11 bases left in between. This CDR3 spans 14 amino acids. The germline gives CDR1 SGHRS, CDR2 YFSETQ.

V is TRBV28 and J is TRBJ1-2, with TRBD1 matching 9 bases. The V gene end was trimmed by 6 bases and the J gene end by 4 bases; junction bases not matched to a gene: 0. CDR1 is MDHEN and CDR2 is SYDVKM in the germline V gene. The CDR3 has 12 residues. CDR3 sequence: CASRGQGYGYTF. The CDR3 DNA reads as TGTGCCAGCAGGGGACAGGGCTATGGCTACACCTTC.

This sequence joins TRBV28 and TRBJ2-4; D gene uncertain. V lost 2 bases to trimming and J lost 1 base, with 6 bases between them. CDR3 length: 14 residues. Germline CDR1 reads MDHEN; CDR2 reads SYDVKM. CDR3 nucleotide sequence: TGTGCCAGCAGTTTAACCCGGGCCAAAAACATTCAGTACTTC. This sequence encodes CASSLTRAKNIQYF.

V is TRBV6-1 and J is TRBJ1-2, with D uncertain. The length of the CDR3 is 15 residues. Germline-derived CDR1 and CDR2 are MNHNS and SASEGT. The V gene lost 8 bases and the J gene lost 0 bases, with 16 bases spanning the gap. The DNA of the CDR3 is TGTGCCAGCTTGGGGTCGTGGGAAGCTAACTATGGCTACACCTTC. As protein: CASLGSWEANYGYTF.

This sequence joins TRBV28 and TRBJ2-7, with D possibly being TRBD1 (5 bases). Germline V gives CDR1 MDHEN, CDR2 SYDVKM. The CDR3 loop spans 15 amino acids. Trimming left V 2 bases short and J 5 bases short, with 16 bases between. CDR3 sequence: CASSLRGGRVNEQYF. CDR3 bases: TGTGCCAGCAGTTTAAGGGGTGGCAGGGTGAACGAGCAGTACTTC.

The rearrangement joins TRBV5-1 to TRBJ2-5; TRBD2 is a possible D gene (6 bases). The germline V and J ends were trimmed by 0 bases and 1 base, with 7 bases remaining between them. Germline CDR1 is SGHRS and CDR2 is YFSETQ. This CDR3 has 14 amino acids. The CDR3 sequence is CASSLVGGQETQYF. CDR3 nucleotide sequence: TGCGCCAGCAGCTTGGTCGGGGGCCAAGAGACCCAGTACTTC.

The chain joins TRBV18 to TRBJ1-2; tentative D call: TRBD1 (6 bases). The germline V gene encodes CDR1 KGHSH and CDR2 LQKENI. Trimming took off 3 bases at V and 6 bases at J, with 8 bases between the two ends. The CDR3 sequence is 12 residues long. The CDR3 sequence: CASSPEGDGYTF. CDR3 in DNA: TGTGCCAGCTCACCGGAGGGGGATGGCTACACCTTC. The full variable domain, in which reference TRBV18 and TRBJ1-2 provide the parts outside the CDR3, is NAGVMQNPRHLVRRRGQEARLRCSPMKGHSHVYWYRQLPEEGLKFMVYLQKENIIDESGMPKERFSAEFPKEGPSILRIQQVVRGDSAAYFCASSPEGDGYTFGSGTRLTVV.

V gene TRBV5-4 combines with J gene TRBJ2-5; D might be TRBD2 (5 bases). Germline V lookup: CDR1 SGHNT, CDR2 YYREEE (reference sequence). CDR3 length: 18 residues. The V end was cut by 0 bases, the J end by 0 bases, with 18 bases between. The CDR3 bases are TGTGCCAGCAGCTTGGGTAATTCGGGGTCGATGTACCAAGAGACCCAGTACTTC. It codes for CASSLGNSGSMYQETQYF.

The V and J genes are TRBV7-3 and TRBJ2-1, with TRBD1 matching 9 bases. The germline V gene encodes CDR1 SGHTA and CDR2 FQGTGA. After removal of 5 bases from V and 7 bases from J, the junction contained 6 bases not matched to a gene. The length of the CDR3 is 14 residues. This chain's CDR3 is CASSETTGGNEQFF. The DNA for the CDR3 is TGTGCCAGCAGCGAAACGACAGGGGGGAATGAGCAGTTCTTC. The variable domain in full, completed from reference TRBV7-3 and TRBJ2-1, reads GAGVSQTPSNKVTEKGKYVELRCDPISGHTALYWYRQSLGQGPEFLIYFQGTGAADDSGLPNDRFFAVRPEGSVSTLKIQRTERGDSAVYLCASSETTGGNEQFFGPGTRLTVL.